The 15 T cell receptor beta chains in this list originate from one sample, sequenced in a study of T cell changes during pregnancy in multiple sclerosis. TCRdb's copy holds only in-frame clones and misses some; the assay was immunoSEQ multiplex PCR. The sample contains approximately 30,000 clones, 90% of which appear only once. The specimen was CD8+ T cells from peripheral blood mononuclear cells, collected after pregnancy. The origin of the receptors is a female donor with multiple sclerosis, enrolled in a pregnancy study.

The gene calls are TRBV4-1 and TRBJ1-6, with 7 bases matching TRBD1. Germline V gene lookup returns CDR1 MGHRA and CDR2 YSYEKL. The CDR3 sequence is 13 residues long. V gave up 2 bases and J gave up 15 bases; unmatched junction bases: 7. Here the CDR3 DNA reads TGCGCCAGCAGCCAAATAGGAGGGGGCGACCTCCACTTT. Its translation: CASSQIGGGDLHF.

The V gene is TRBV4-3, the J gene TRBJ1-1, with D tentatively TRBD1 (5 bases). V shed 1 base and J shed 3 bases, with 6 bases lying between them. The CDR3 has 13 amino acids. Germline lookup yields CDR1 LGHNA and CDR2 YSLEER. The CDR3 nucleotides read TGCGCCAGCAGCCAAGCGACAGACACTGAAGCTTTCTTT. It yields the protein CASSQATDTEAFF.

In this sample, this clone turned up a few times. This sequence joins TRBV11-1 and TRBJ2-7; D may be TRBD1 (5 bases). CDR3 length equals 12 residues. The V end was cut by 6 bases, the J end by 5 bases, with 11 bases between. Germline CDR1 and CDR2: SGHAT and FQDESV (reference sequence). CDR3 residues: CASSTHRNEQYF. The CDR3 coding sequence is TGTGCCAGCAGTACCCACAGGAACGAGCAGTACTTC.

This clone showed up just once. The rearrangement joins TRBV19 to TRBJ1-4; D possibly corresponds to TRBD1 (6 bases). This CDR3 has 17 residues. CDR1 and CDR2 (germline): LNHDA, SQIVND (reference sequence). V lost 6 bases and J lost 1, with 18 bases in between. CDR3 sequence (DNA): TGTGCCAGTAGCCACTTACAACAGGGTGTAACTAATGAAAAACTGTTTTTT. Translating it yields CASSHLQQGVTNEKLFF.

With regard to this clone: Distinct nucleotide sequences in the sample also encode this CDR3. The rearrangement links TRBV5-6 to TRBJ1-2; 7 bases are shared with TRBD1. This CDR3 has 15 amino acids. The germline V gene encodes CDR1 SGHDT and CDR2 YYEEEE. The J segment lost 4 bases and the V segment lost 3 bases, leaving 9 bases of the junction unmatched. CDR3 sequence reads: CASSSDRQGGYGYTF. The CDR3 coding sequence is TGTGCCAGCAGCTCTGATAGACAGGGCGGCTATGGCTACACCTTC.

The rearrangement links TRBV29-1 to TRBJ1-1; maybe TRBD1 (6 bases). CDR3 length equals 13 residues. Germline V CDR1 and CDR2: SQVTM, ANQGSEA. Trimming removed 3 bases at V and 1 base at J, with 9 bases between. CDR3 loop: CSVDPTGNTEAFF. CDR3 nucleotide sequence: TGCAGCGTTGACCCGACAGGGAACACTGAAGCTTTCTTT.

V and J are TRBV7-3 and TRBJ2-3, with D possibly being TRBD2 (6 bases). Germline lookup yields CDR1 SGHTA and CDR2 FQGTGA. The length of the CDR3 is 15 residues. V gave up 5 bases and J gave up 0 bases, with 12 bases separating them. The CDR3 is CASSPLGGSTDTQYF. The CDR3 nucleotides are TGTGCCAGCAGCCCCCTTGGGGGGAGCACAGATACGCAGTATTTT.

This chain joins TRBV5-6 and TRBJ2-7, with a possible D match to TRBD1 (6 bases). This CDR3 has 14 residues. Germline lookup yields CDR1 SGHDT and CDR2 YYEEEE. V gave up 2 bases and J gave up 5 bases, with 14 bases separating them. CDR3 sequence: CASSLVPRGNEQYF. The CDR3 DNA sequence: TGTGCCAGCAGCTTAGTCCCCAGGGGAAACGAGCAGTACTTC.

The chain joins TRBV4-3 to TRBJ1-1; TRBD1 is a possible D gene (6 bases). CDR3 length: 17 residues. V lost 0 bases and J 0 bases, leaving 14 bases between the germline ends. CDR1 and CDR2 (germline): LGHNA, YSLEER. DNA for the CDR3: TGCGCCAGCAGCCAAGATGGCCCAGGGGACATGAACACTGAAGCTTTCTTT. Its translation: CASSQDGPGDMNTEAFF.

Here the CDR3 DNA reads TGTGCCAGCAGTTTATCGGTGGCCGCTCGCTATGGCTACACCTTC. Its protein is CASSLSVAARYGYTF. This sequence joins TRBV27 and TRBJ1-2; the D is unclear. The CDR3 covers 15 residues. V lost 0 bases to trimming and J lost 4 bases, with 12 bases between them. Per germline, CDR1 MNHEY and CDR2 SMNVEV (reference sequence).

The rearrangement joins TRBV12-5 to TRBJ1-2; 9 bases agree with TRBD1. The V and J ends lost 1 base and 6 bases, in that order; junction bases with no gene match: 9. Germline V gives CDR1 LGHNT, CDR2 FRNRAP. CDR3 size: 16 residues. CDR3 bases: TGTGCTAGTGGTTTGGCCCCAGAAGGACAGGGGAATGGCTACACCTTC. This gives the protein CASGLAPEGQGNGYTF. The full variable domain, with the rest looked up from reference TRBV12-5 and TRBJ1-2, is DARVTQTPRHKVTEMGQEVTMRCQPILGHNTVFWYRQTMMQGLELLAYFRNRAPLDDSGMPKDRFSAEMPDATLATLKIQPSEPRDSAVYFCASGLAPEGQGNGYTFGSGTRLTVV.

The chain carries TRBV9 and TRBJ1-5; D possibly corresponds to TRBD1 (5 bases). Looked up from germline, CDR1 is SGDLS and CDR2 is YYNGEE. The V gene lost 3 bases and the J gene lost 2 bases, with 9 bases spanning the gap. The CDR3 sequence is 14 residues long. The CDR3 DNA reads TGTGCCAGCAGCGATGGAGGGGGCAATCAGCCCCAGCATTTT. It codes for CASSDGGGNQPQHF. Together with reference TRBV9 and TRBJ1-5, the CDR3 gives the full variable domain: DSGVTQTPKHLITATGQRVTLRCSPRSGDLSVYWYQQSLDQGLQFLIQYYNGEERAKGNILERFSAQQFPDLHSELNLSSLELGDSALYFCASSDGGGNQPQHFGDGTRLSIL.

The chain carries TRBV5-1 and TRBJ2-7; 10 nucleotides align to TRBD1. This CDR3 is 15 amino acids long. The J segment lost 4 bases and the V segment lost 2 bases, leaving 6 bases of the junction unmatched. Germline loops: CDR1 SGHRS, CDR2 YFSETQ. CDR3 protein: CASSFRQGASYEQYF. CDR3 sequence (DNA): TGCGCCAGCAGCTTTCGACAGGGGGCGTCTTACGAGCAGTACTTC. Full variable domain (remainder filled in from reference TRBV5-1 and TRBJ2-7): KAGVTQTPRYLIKTRGQQVTLSCSPISGHRSVSWYQQTPGQGLQFLFEYFSETQRNKGNFPGRFSGRQFSNSRSEMNVSTLELGDSALYLCASSFRQGASYEQYFGPGTRLTVT.

J is TRBJ2-3 and V is TRBV5-8, with 8 nucleotides matching TRBD1. Germline V gene lookup returns CDR1 SGHTS and CDR2 YDEGEE. The CDR3 sequence is 15 residues long. Germline trimming cut 3 bases from V and 2 bases from J; bases unmatched to any gene: 5. The chain's CDR3 is CASSWRQGHTDTQYF. CDR3 bases: TGTGCCAGCAGCTGGCGACAGGGGCACACAGATACGCAGTATTTT.

This clone was detected only a few times. This chain connects TRBV4-3 to TRBJ1-6; 8 nucleotides agree with TRBD1. Trimming took 4 bases from V and 10 from J; bases not matched to a gene: 3. In germline, CDR1 is LGHNA, CDR2 YSLEER. The CDR3 contains 13 residues. In nucleotides, the CDR3 is TGCGCCAGCAGCCCGACAGGGGAATCACCCCTCCACTTT. Protein product: CASSPTGESPLHF.